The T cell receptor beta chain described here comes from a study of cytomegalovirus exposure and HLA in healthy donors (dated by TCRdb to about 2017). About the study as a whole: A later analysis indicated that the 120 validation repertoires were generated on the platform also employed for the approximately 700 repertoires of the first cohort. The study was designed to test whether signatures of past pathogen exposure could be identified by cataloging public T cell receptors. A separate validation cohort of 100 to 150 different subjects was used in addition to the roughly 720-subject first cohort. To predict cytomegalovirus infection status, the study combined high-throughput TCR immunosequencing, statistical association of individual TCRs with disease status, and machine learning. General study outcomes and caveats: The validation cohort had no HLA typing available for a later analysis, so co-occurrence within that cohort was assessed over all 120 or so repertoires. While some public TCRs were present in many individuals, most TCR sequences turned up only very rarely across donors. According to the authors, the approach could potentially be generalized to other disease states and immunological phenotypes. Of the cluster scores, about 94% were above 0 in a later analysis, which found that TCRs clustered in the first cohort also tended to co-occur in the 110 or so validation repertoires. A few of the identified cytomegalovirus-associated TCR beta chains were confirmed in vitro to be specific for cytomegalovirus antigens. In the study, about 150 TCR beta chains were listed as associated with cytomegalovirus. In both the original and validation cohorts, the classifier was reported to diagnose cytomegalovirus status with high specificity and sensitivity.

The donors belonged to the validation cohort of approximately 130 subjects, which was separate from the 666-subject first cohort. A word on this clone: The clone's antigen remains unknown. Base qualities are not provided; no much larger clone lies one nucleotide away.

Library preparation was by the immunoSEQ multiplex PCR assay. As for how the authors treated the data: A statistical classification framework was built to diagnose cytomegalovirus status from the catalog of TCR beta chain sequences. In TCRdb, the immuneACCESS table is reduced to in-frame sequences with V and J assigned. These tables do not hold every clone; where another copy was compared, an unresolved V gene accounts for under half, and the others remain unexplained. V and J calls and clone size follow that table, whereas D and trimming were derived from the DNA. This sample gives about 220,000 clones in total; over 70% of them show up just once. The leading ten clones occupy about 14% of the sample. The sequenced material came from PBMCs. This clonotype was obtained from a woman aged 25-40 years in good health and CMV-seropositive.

The DNA is TGTGCCAGCAGTGAACCGGAGTTTGGGCTAGCGGAGGAAGAGACCCAGTACTTC. This yields the protein CASSEPEFGLAEEETQYF. This receptor chain uses TRBV6-1 and TRBJ2-5, with 7 bases aligning to TRBD2. Trimming removed 2 bases from V and 3 bases from J; the gene matches leave 15 bases unexplained. In the germline V gene, CDR1 corresponds to MNHNS and CDR2 to SASEGT. The CDR3, cysteine through phenylalanine, is 18 amino acids long. The read is trimmed to its CDR3 DNA, 54 bases read in frame from base 1.